These 18 T cell receptor beta chains originate from one sample sequenced in a study of shared clonotypes between healthy human individuals (dated by TCRdb to 2020 to 2021). Library construction relied on the immunoSEQ multiplex PCR assay. This immuneACCESS table, as held by TCRdb, lists in-frame sequences with V and J called but not all clones. Of the missing ones, under half trace to an unresolved V gene in checked studies; the others have no known cause. Within this sample are approximately 530,000 clones, with about 96% of them counted one time only. Clones ranked in the top ten supply about 0.059% of the sample. The sample comprised naive CD4+ T cells sorted from blood. This specimen's cell subset or site label, per the study, means: CD45RA+ positively selected. The source of these receptors is a woman aged 30 to 39 in good health.

The chain couples TRBV11-2 to TRBJ2-7; D is perhaps TRBD1 (5 bases). V lost 5 bases to trimming and J lost 7 bases, with 24 bases between them. The CDR3 spans 16 residues. Germline CDR1 and CDR2: SGHAT and FQNNGV. The CDR3, as DNA: TGTGCCAGCAGCCTAAGGGGCAGCCCTCTTACTTGGGAGCAGTACTTC. Its translation: CASSLRGSPLTWEQYF.

This clone appeared a single time. This sequence joins TRBV10-3 and TRBJ1-2; D is perhaps TRBD1 (6 bases). Trimming removed 4 bases from V and 2 bases from J, with 8 bases in between. The CDR3 runs 13 residues. The V gene's germline CDR1 is ENHRY and CDR2 SYGVKD. The CDR3 DNA is TGTGCCATCAGTGGGACAGAGAACTATGGCTACACCTTC. Translating gives CAISGTENYGYTF.

J is TRBJ2-5 and V is TRBV5-1, with 9 bases fitting TRBD1. J lost 5 bases, V lost 0 bases, and 14 bases had no gene match. The CDR3 extends over 18 amino acids. Germline CDR1 SGHRS, CDR2 YFSETQ. CDR3 coding DNA: TGCGCCAGCAGCTTGGGCCTCAGGGGACAGGGTTTTTGGGAGACCCAGTACTTC. Its protein is CASSLGLRGQGFWETQYF.

V usage is TRBV5-1 and J usage is TRBJ1-2; 8 nucleotides line up with TRBD1. This CDR3 spans 13 amino acids. The J segment lost 8 bases and the V segment lost 4 bases, leaving 7 bases of the junction unmatched. The V gene's germline CDR1 is SGHRS and CDR2 YFSETQ. The CDR3 DNA reads as TGCGCCAGCAGCCGAGGGACAGGTGAAGGCTACACCTTC. Translating gives CASSRGTGEGYTF.

The chain joins TRBV11-2 to TRBJ2-5; D remains unclear. The better agreement between TRBJ2-7 and the DNA end casts doubt on the J call. The CDR3 has 12 residues. Germline assignment: CDR1 SGHAT and CDR2 FQNNGV. In DNA, the CDR3 is TGTGCCAGCAGTCCCGGGCTATACGAGCAGTACTTC. Amino acids: CASSPGLYEQYF.

In this sample, this clone turned up once. The rearrangement uses TRBV4-2 and TRBJ2-3, with 9 bases aligning to TRBD2. Germline V gene data show CDR1 as LGHNA and CDR2 as YNFKEQ. The CDR3 sequence is 19 residues long. J lost 3 bases, V lost 2 bases, and 15 bases had no gene match. The CDR3 sequence: CASSQKNLAGGSVTDTQYF. The CDR3 region has the DNA TGTGCCAGCAGCCAAAAGAATCTGGCGGGAGGGAGTGTGACAGATACGCAGTATTTT.

The chain recombines TRBV7-6 with TRBJ2-3; D not certain. V lost 5 bases to trimming and J lost 0 bases, with 12 bases between them. CDR3 size: 15 residues. Germline CDR1 reads SGHVS; CDR2 reads FNYEAQ. This CDR3 is CASSQTISSTDTQYF. The CDR3 bases are TGTGCCAGCAGCCAGACCATTTCTAGCACAGATACGCAGTATTTT.

This clone was recorded once. V and J are TRBV28 and TRBJ1-2, with D unclear. CDR3 size: 11 residues. Trimming removed 6 bases at V and 6 bases at J, with 8 bases between. Germline CDR1 reads MDHEN; CDR2 reads SYDVKM. Written as DNA, the CDR3 is TGTGCCAGCAGCCCAGGACATGGCTACACCTTC. Protein product: CASSPGHGYTF.

The chain employs TRBV5-1 and TRBJ2-5; D possibly corresponds to TRBD1 (6 bases). V was shortened by 7 bases and J by 2 bases, with 12 bases between the two germline ends. CDR3 size: 13 residues. Germline CDR1 is SGHRS and CDR2 is YFSETQ. The CDR3 DNA reads as TGCGCCAGCGGCATGGGACAACAAGAGACCCAGTACTTC. Its protein product is CASGMGQQETQYF.

This clone was observed a single time. The rearrangement joins TRBV6-4 to TRBJ2-1; D gene uncertain. V dropped 3 bases and J dropped 8 bases, with 2 bases sitting between them. This CDR3 spans 10 amino acids. Looked up from germline, CDR1 is MRHNA and CDR2 is SNTAGT. As DNA, the CDR3 is TGTGCCAGCAGTGAGGATGAGCAGTTCTTC. This gives the protein CASSEDEQFF.

Points on this clone: The same CDR3 arises from other DNA sequences in this sample as well. The chain recombines TRBV10-3 with TRBJ2-7, with 7 bases lining up with TRBD2. V was clipped by 8 bases and J by 3 bases; unmatched bases: 1. The CDR3 consists of 11 residues. Germline V CDR1 and CDR2: ENHRY, SYGVKD. The CDR3 region has the DNA TGTGCCATCGGGGGGGGCTACGAGCAGTACTTC. Its translation is CAIGGGYEQYF.

The chain combines TRBV5-4 with TRBJ2-1, with D perhaps TRBD2 (5 bases). This CDR3 has 15 residues. V gave up 2 bases and J gave up 0 bases, with 9 bases separating them. Looked up from germline, CDR1 is SGHNT and CDR2 is YYREEE (reference sequence). Here the CDR3 DNA reads TGTGCCAGCAGCTTTCTAGCCAGCTCCTACAATGAGCAGTTCTTC. It codes for CASSFLASSYNEQFF.

The rearrangement joins TRBV19 to TRBJ2-1; no firm D call. Germline V CDR1 and CDR2: LNHDA, SQIVND (reference sequence). CDR3 length: 13 amino acids. V was pared by 4 bases and J by 5 bases, with 9 bases between. CDR3 nucleotides: TGTGCCAGTAGTAGACGCAACAACAATGAGCAGTTCTTC. Translated, it gives CASSRRNNNEQFF.

This chain joins TRBV18 and TRBJ1-1; D may be TRBD1 (5 bases). Trimming took off 3 bases at V and 5 bases at J, with 10 bases between the two ends. Germline V CDR1 and CDR2: KGHSH, LQKENI. The CDR3 covers 13 residues. Here the CDR3 DNA reads TGTGCCAGCTCACCCAATCAGGGTACTGAAGCTTTCTTT. Its translation is CASSPNQGTEAFF.

The chain recombines TRBV5-1 with TRBJ2-7, with 9 bases lining up with TRBD2. This CDR3 has 14 residues. CDR1 SGHRS and CDR2 YFSETQ come from the germline V gene. Germline trimming cut 4 bases from V and 4 bases from J; bases unmatched to any gene: 6. CDR3 region: CASSPGLAGYEQYF. The CDR3 DNA sequence: TGCGCCAGCAGCCCGGGACTAGCTGGTTACGAGCAGTACTTC.

Here the CDR3 reads CASSLSGTGYTF. CDR3 nucleotides: TGTGCCAGCAGTCTGAGTGGGACAGGCTACACCTTC. The gene calls are TRBV28 and TRBJ1-2; D is perhaps TRBD1 (6 bases). This CDR3 contains 12 residues. V was shortened by 5 bases and J by 8 bases, with 12 bases between the two germline ends. Germline lookup yields CDR1 MDHEN and CDR2 SYDVKM.

The CDR3 region is CASSSTGTSYEQYF. Written as DNA, the CDR3 is TGTGCCAGCAGTTCAACCGGGACATCCTACGAGCAGTACTTC. The rearrangement uses TRBV28 and TRBJ2-7; possible D gene TRBD1, 6 bases. This CDR3 region has 14 residues. Deletions cut 4 bases from V and 1 base from J, with 11 bases between. Germline loops: CDR1 MDHEN, CDR2 SYDVKM.

The V gene is TRBV7-2, the J gene TRBJ1-3; D not resolved. CDR1 and CDR2 (germline): SGHTA, FQGNSA. Between the trimmed V and J ends, which lost 5 bases and 0 bases, there was a span of 17 bases. The CDR3 loop spans 17 amino acids. The CDR3 bases are TGTGCCAGCAGCCAAAGGCCGCCGCGGAGCTCTGGAAACACCATATATTTT. It yields the protein CASSQRPPRSSGNTIYF.